A single count supports the clone carrying this T cell receptor beta chain. Its antigen is unknown. The libraries were made with immunoSEQ version 4 in survey mode. Here immunoSEQ multiplex PCR was the method, and the copy in TCRdb shows in-frame clones only, minus some. In the table there are 38,000 or so clones, 85% to 90% of which are singletons. The CDR3 totals 11 residues. CDR1 and CDR2 (germline): LNHDA, SQIVND (reference sequence). V lost 6 bases, J lost 10 bases, and 12 bases lay in between. These data belong to a study of persistence of HIV-infected CD4 T cells. Looking at the study overall: A couple of participants gave one leukapheresis sample; others gave up to about 180 mL blood repeatedly.

Whole-study findings and limits: TCRbeta richness was lower in CMV- and Gag-responding cells than in anti-CD3/anti-CD28-responding cells.

Cells were stimulated with overlapping HIV-1 Gag 15-mer peptides. Memory cells lacking CD40L and CD69 with high CD45RO were sorted. The TCR sequence derives from an adult with HIV. The donor label of this sample is uncertain. The rearrangement uses TRBV19 and TRBJ1-2; D is uncertain. Source: cultured CD4+ T cells from PBMCs, taken from a patient who received antiretroviral therapy. CDR3 coding DNA: TGTGCCAGTAGGCAATATGAGTCCTACACCTTC. This encodes CASRQYESYTF.